The clone carrying this T cell receptor beta chain was counted many times. The read finishes 3 residues shy of the CDR3 end, and the germline J gene is used to complete it. This CDR3 comprises 15 residues. Germline CDR1 reads SGHVS; CDR2 reads FQNEAQ. The trim removed 11 bases at V and 1 base at J, leaving 9 bases unmatched. CVID and control samples used equivalent genomic DNA input. TCRdb's copy holds only in-frame clones and misses some; the assay was immunoSEQ multiplex PCR. This sample shows 50,000 to 55,000 clones and no singletons; 1.8% rests with the ten largest. The data were obtained in a study of T cell clonality in common variable immunodeficiency.

V is TRBV7-8 and J is TRBJ2-2; 8 nucleotides match TRBD2. The TCR sequence derives from a person aged 18 to 75 in good health. The sample consisted of peripheral blood mononuclear cells. CDR3 amino acids: CALYGRGRNTGELFF. CDR3 bases read: TGTGCCCTGTACGGGAGGGGAAGGAACACCGGGGAG.